These 27 T cell receptor beta chains were sequenced from one sample in a study of blood T cell repertoires in COVID-19. Measured with immunoSEQ multiplex PCR; TCRdb has only the in-frame clones, and not every one. The sample has about 250,000 clones; 80% to 85% are singletons. Material for sequencing was peripheral blood. These receptors were obtained from a man aged 50 to 60 with active or convalescent COVID-19.

The count of this clone is one. The rearrangement links TRBV7-6 to TRBJ2-2; TRBD1 agrees at 8 bases. Germline loops: CDR1 SGHVS, CDR2 FNYEAQ. The CDR3 is 16 amino acids. Germline trimming cut 5 bases from V and 3 bases from J; bases unmatched to any gene: 8. CDR3 DNA: TGTGCCAGCAGCATCCCCCAGGGGGCGTACACCGGGGAGCTGTTTTTT. Amino acid sequence: CASSIPQGAYTGELFF. Full variable domain (missing parts from reference TRBV7-6 and TRBJ2-2): GAGVSQSPRYKVTKRGQDVALRCDPISGHVSLYWYRQALGQGPEFLTYFNYEAQQDKSGLPNDRFSAERPEGSISTLTIQRTEQRDSAMYRCASSIPQGAYTGELFFGEGSRLTVL.

The CDR3: CASSEQGAGPQHF. As DNA, the CDR3 is TGTGCCAGCAGCGAACAGGGGGCAGGGCCCCAGCATTTT. The V and J genes are TRBV7-2 and TRBJ1-5; 9 bases line up with TRBD1. CDR1 is SGHTA, CDR2 FQGNSA, per germline. J was trimmed by 9 bases and V by 5 bases; bases with no gene match: 5. The CDR3 loop spans 13 amino acids. Using reference TRBV7-2 and TRBJ1-5 for the parts outside the CDR3, the full variable domain is GAGVSQSPSNKVTEKGKDVELRCDPISGHTALYWYRQSLGQGLEFLIYFQGNSAPDKSGLPSDRFSAERTGGSVSTLTIQRTQQEDSAVYLCASSEQGAGPQHFGDGTRLSIL.

This clone was seen a handful of times. The rearrangement links TRBV19 to TRBJ2-3; no clear D. Germline CDR1 is LNHDA and CDR2 is SQIVND (reference sequence). The V gene lost 4 bases and the J gene lost 1 base, with 6 bases spanning the gap. This CDR3 has 13 residues. The CDR3 is CASSTVRTDTQYF. CDR3 in DNA: TGTGCCAGTAGTACAGTGCGCACAGATACGCAGTATTTT.

The chain employs TRBV19 and TRBJ2-7, with TRBD1 identical over 10 bases. This CDR3 contains 15 residues. CDR1 is LNHDA and CDR2 is SQIVND in the germline V gene (reference sequence). V was pared by 6 bases and J by 2 bases, with 7 bases of the junction left unmatched. The CDR3 bases are TGTGCCAGTAGCGAGGACAGGGGGGGGACCTACGAGCAGTACTTC. Its translation is CASSEDRGGTYEQYF.

The V gene is TRBV28, the J gene TRBJ2-6; D remains ambiguous. The length of the CDR3 is 16 residues. Germline V gene lookup returns CDR1 MDHEN and CDR2 SYDVKM. With 5 bases removed from V and 0 bases from J, the gap between germline ends came to 11 bases. CDR3 nucleotides: TGTGCCAGCAGTCCTCAGATTTCCTCTGGGGCCAACGTCCTGACTTTC. Encoded protein: CASSPQISSGANVLTF. The entire variable domain, with the rest obtained from reference TRBV28 and TRBJ2-6, is as follows: DVKVTQSSRYLVKRTGEKVFLECVQDMDHENMFWYRQDPGLGLRLIYFSYDVKMKEKGDIPEGYSVSREKKERFSLILESASTNQTSMYLCASSPQISSGANVLTFGAGSRLTVL.

The chain carries TRBV6-2 or TRBV6-3 and TRBJ2-7, with a tentative D call TRBD2 (5 bases). Germline V gives CDR1 MNHEY, CDR2 SVGEGT. The CDR3 sequence is 14 residues long. V lost 2 bases and J 6 bases, leaving 14 bases between the germline ends. The CDR3 loop reads CASSYRPEGREQYF. CDR3 DNA sequence: TGTGCCAGCAGTTACAGGCCCGAGGGCCGCGAGCAGTACTTC.

V and J are TRBV30 and TRBJ1-4; 10 positions agree with TRBD1. CDR1 is GTSNPN, CDR2 SVGIG, per germline (reference sequence). The CDR3 consists of 17 residues. The V gene end was trimmed by 2 bases and the J gene end by 0 bases; junction bases not matched to a gene: 6. CDR3 region: CAWSPTGGLATNEKLFF. In nucleotides, the CDR3 is TGTGCCTGGAGTCCGACAGGGGGCCTTGCAACTAATGAAAAACTGTTTTTT.

This rearrangement joins TRBV5-1 to TRBJ2-5; D is perhaps TRBD1 (5 bases). Between the trimmed V and J ends, which lost 0 bases and 5 bases, there was a span of 11 bases. CDR1 is SGHRS and CDR2 is YFSETQ in the germline V gene. The CDR3 spans 14 residues. CDR3 DNA sequence: TGCGCCAGCAGCTTGGTAGGGGCCGGGGAGACCCAGTACTTC. Translated: CASSLVGAGETQYF.

This clone came up a few times. This chain joins TRBV5-8 and TRBJ1-1; 8 nucleotides agree with TRBD1. Unmatched junction bases numbered 12, after V lost 4 bases and J lost 4 bases. CDR1 and CDR2 (germline): SGHTS, YDEGEE. The CDR3 length is 16 residues. The CDR3 sequence: CASSTRTGPLLTEAFF. The CDR3 DNA reads TGTGCCAGCAGCACACGGACAGGGCCCCTCCTCACTGAAGCTTTCTTT.

The chain couples TRBV28 to TRBJ1-2; D not certain. The CDR3 has 11 amino acids. The germline CDR1 and CDR2 sequences are MDHEN and SYDVKM. Written as DNA, the CDR3 is TGTGGGGCATATTCTTTCTATGGCTACACCTTC. This encodes CGAYSFYGYTF.

The chain joins TRBV10-2 to TRBJ1-5; 8 bases match TRBD1. CDR3 length equals 13 residues. V shed 10 bases and J 3 bases; nucleotides not matched to a gene: 5. Germline CDR1 reads WSHSY; CDR2 reads SAAADI. The CDR3 DNA reads TGCGCCACCCAGGACAGGGACAATCAGCCCCAGCATTTT. Translation gives CATQDRDNQPQHF.

The chain employs TRBV29-1 and TRBJ1-2; D gene unclear. The CDR3 runs to 12 residues. Germline V gives CDR1 SQVTM, CDR2 ANQGSEA. V dropped 6 bases and J dropped 7 bases, with 15 bases sitting between them. The CDR3 is CSVTLTNSGYTF. The CDR3 bases are TGCAGCGTGACCCTGACAAACAGTGGCTACACCTTC.

This chain connects TRBV7-8 to TRBJ1-6; a weak D match, TRBD1 (5 bases). Trimming pared 3 bases from V and 10 bases from J, leaving 16 bases between. This CDR3 spans 15 amino acids. Germline CDR1 and CDR2: SGHVS and FQNEAQ. The CDR3 protein is CASSLSSGGVSPLHF. DNA for the CDR3: TGTGCCAGCAGCTTGTCGTCGGGGGGAGTATCACCCCTCCACTTT.

The chain combines TRBV6-5 with TRBJ1-4; 7 nucleotides match TRBD1. The CDR3 extends over 13 amino acids. The germline CDR1 and CDR2 sequences are MNHEY and SVGAGI. The ends lost 6 bases at V and 7 bases at J; junction bases unmatched: 5. In DNA form, the CDR3 reads TGTGCCAGCAGAGGGGGCTCGGGTGAAAAACTGTTTTTT. It yields the protein CASRGGSGEKLFF.

The chain is built from TRBV14 and TRBJ1-1; D call uncertain. Germline lookup yields CDR1 SGHDN and CDR2 FVKESK. Trimming shortened V by 5 bases and J by 1 base, and 8 bases separated the two germline ends. CDR3 size: 13 residues. DNA of the CDR3: TGTGCCAGCAGCAAATCGAGGAACACTGAAGCTTTCTTT. Protein sequence: CASSKSRNTEAFF.

J is TRBJ2-3 and V is TRBV2; 8 positions match TRBD2. With 6 bases clipped from V and 1 base from J, the junction kept 9 bases outside the gene matches. Germline assignment: CDR1 SNHLY and CDR2 FYNNEI. This CDR3 region has 16 residues. CDR3 DNA: TGTGCCAGCAGCAGATTAGCGGGGAAAGGCACAGATACGCAGTATTTT. It yields the protein CASSRLAGKGTDTQYF.

The CDR3 sequence: CATSSLGRGDYGYTF. CDR3 in DNA: TGTGCCACCAGCAGCTTAGGACGGGGTGACTATGGCTACACCTTC. The gene calls are TRBV15 and TRBJ1-2; D remains unclear. Germline values: CDR1 LNHNV, CDR2 YYDKDF (reference sequence). The V gene lost 3 bases and the J gene lost 3 bases, with 14 bases spanning the gap. The CDR3 runs 15 residues.

The chain couples TRBV27 to TRBJ2-1, with 14 bases that match TRBD2. Germline V gene lookup returns CDR1 MNHEY and CDR2 SMNVEV (reference sequence). This CDR3 has 14 amino acids. V was clipped by 7 bases and J by 7 bases; unmatched bases: 3. CDR3 sequence (DNA): TGTGCCAGCACGACTAGCGGGGGGGGAAATGAGCAGTTCTTC. Protein sequence: CASTTSGGGNEQFF.

V is TRBV19 and J is TRBJ2-3; 8 positions agree with TRBD2. J was trimmed by 10 bases and V by 4 bases; bases with no gene match: 16. This CDR3 contains 16 residues. Germline CDR1 LNHDA, CDR2 SQIVND (reference sequence). This CDR3 is CASSTGAGGPGLAQYF. CDR3 DNA: TGTGCCAGTAGTACCGGGGCGGGGGGCCCAGGGCTTGCGCAGTATTTT. Full variable domain (rest looked up from reference TRBV19 and TRBJ2-3): DGGITQSPKYLFRKEGQNVTLSCEQNLNHDAMYWYRQDPGQGLRLIYYSQIVNDFQKGDIAEGYSVSREKKESFPLTVTSAQKNPTAFYLCASSTGAGGPGLAQYFGPGTRLTVL.

The chain recombines TRBV4-2 with TRBJ2-7, with a weak D call TRBD2 (7 bases). This CDR3 region has 18 residues. V was trimmed by 0 bases and J by 4 bases, leaving 22 bases between them. Looked up from germline, CDR1 is LGHNA and CDR2 is YNFKEQ. The CDR3 is CASSQDYANVGGQYEQYF. The CDR3 bases are TGTGCCAGCAGCCAAGATTACGCTAATGTGGGGGGGCAATACGAGCAGTACTTC.

The chain uses TRBV5-1 and TRBJ2-3, with D possibly TRBD2 on 5 matching bases. The germline gives CDR1 SGHRS, CDR2 YFSETQ. Trimming stripped 5 bases from V and 2 bases from J, with 12 bases between. CDR3 length: 14 residues. The CDR3 protein is CASRLAAFTDTQYF. CDR3 sequence (DNA): TGCGCCAGCAGGCTAGCAGCCTTCACAGATACGCAGTATTTT.

CDR3 in amino acids: CASSQEGGNTEAFF. CDR3 coding DNA: TGTGCCAGCAGCCAAGAAGGGGGAAACACTGAAGCTTTCTTT. The chain employs TRBV4-2 and TRBJ1-1; TRBD1 might be the D (6 bases). The germline V and J ends were trimmed by 0 bases and 2 bases, with 7 bases remaining between them. The V gene's germline CDR1 is LGHNA and CDR2 YNFKEQ. This CDR3 region has 14 residues.

This clone was counted a single time. The rearrangement uses TRBV9 and TRBJ1-3; D not resolved. Germline CDR1 SGDLS, CDR2 YYNGEE. The CDR3 runs to 13 residues. Between the trimmed V and J ends, which lost 3 bases and 1 base, there was a span of 5 bases. The CDR3 loop reads CASSARSGNTIYF. The CDR3 region has the DNA TGTGCCAGCAGCGCCAGATCTGGAAACACCATATATTTT.

The chain uses TRBV30 and TRBJ1-5, with TRBD1 matching 10 bases. Germline-derived CDR1 and CDR2 are GTSNPN and SVGIG (reference sequence). V shed 1 base and J 7 bases; nucleotides not matched to a gene: 7. This CDR3 comprises 15 residues. CDR3 residues: CAWSAPGQGLQPQHF. CDR3 nucleotides: TGTGCCTGGAGTGCGCCGGGACAGGGGTTGCAGCCCCAGCATTTT.

V and J are TRBV5-1 and TRBJ2-2; TRBD2 matches 7 bases. Unmatched junction bases numbered 9, after V lost 4 bases and J lost 9 bases. Germline CDR1 SGHRS, CDR2 YFSETQ. The CDR3 loop spans 14 amino acids. The CDR3 region has the DNA TGCGCCAGCAGCCCCGAGCGGGGCCCCCGGGAGCTGTTTTTT. Protein: CASSPERGPRELFF.

The J gene is TRBJ1-1, the V gene TRBV2; 10 nucleotides align to TRBD1. This CDR3 is built from 15 residues. The germline gives CDR1 SNHLY, CDR2 FYNNEI. Germline trimming cut 6 bases from V and 4 bases from J; bases unmatched to any gene: 8. This CDR3 reads CASRLRTGGGTEAFF. DNA of the CDR3: TGTGCCAGCAGGCTTCGGACAGGGGGGGGCACTGAAGCTTTCTTT.

The CDR3 sequence is CASSVGGNYGYTF. For the CDR3, the DNA is TGTGCCAGCAGCGTAGGAGGGAACTATGGCTACACCTTC. V gene TRBV2 combines with J gene TRBJ1-2, with D unresolved. The CDR3 extends over 13 amino acids. The V gene's germline CDR1 is SNHLY and CDR2 FYNNEI. With 6 bases removed from V and 2 bases from J, the gap between germline ends came to 10 bases.